This T cell receptor beta chain stems from a study of Graves' ophthalmopathy and Graves' hyperthyroidism (dated by TCRdb to 2016 to 2018). Regarding the study in general: Peripheral blood was collected at initial diagnosis, before any treatment. In 6 or 7 hyperthyroidism patients, T-cell repertoires of thyroid tissue and blood were compared. The independent validation cohort included roughly 19 hyperthyroidism patients plus 17 patients who later progressed from hyperthyroidism to ophthalmopathy. In total, 135 blood samples were TCR-sequenced: around 42 ophthalmopathy, approximately 75 hyperthyroidism and 17 hyperthyroidism-to-ophthalmopathy patients. Following sample collection, hyperthyroidism patients were given methimazole at a starting dose of 30 mg daily, and ophthalmopathy patients were given high-dose intravenous methylprednisolone. TCR beta repertoire signatures were used to distinguish Graves' ophthalmopathy from Graves' hyperthyroidism and to predict progression to ophthalmopathy. To explore V-J signatures distinguishing ophthalmopathy from hyperthyroidism, a discovery set of about 99 patients (fewer than 45 ophthalmopathy, over 55 stable hyperthyroidism) was enrolled. Study-level results and caveats: Among expanded thyroid clonotypes with frequency above 0.001, most also showed up in blood, which suggests that blood repertoires may reflect the thyroid immune response. Sample size was not predetermined statistically, and investigators were not blinded to group allocation. In validation, the model predicted ophthalmopathy progression with more than 70% sensitivity and 72.22% specificity; roughly eleven predicted patients were CT-confirmed with GO in a median of approximately 6.2 months. Ophthalmopathy was separated from stable hyperthyroidism by the 13-signature model with 85% to 90% sensitivity and around 81% specificity in cross-validation and with 80%/75% in the test set.

For repertoire sequencing, TCR beta CDR3 regions were amplified from RNA transcripts. A first-round RT-PCR used HTBI primers with the Qiagen OneStep RT-PCR kit, followed by a second-round multiplex PCR, size selection and purification. Libraries were sequenced on an Illumina HiSeq2000 using paired-end 100 bp reads. As for how the authors treated the data: SOAPnuke was used to process the reads, removing any read that contained adapters or uncalled bases, had a mean Phred below 15, or lacked an exact match to the constant primer or identifier. COPE v1.2.5 was used to merge the high-quality paired reads. Unique nucleotide sequences were defined as clonotypes and aligned to IMGT TRB V, D and J references using MiTCR v1.1. The analysis was limited to V-J combinations with a frequency above 0.0001, which together covered 99.2% of the repertoires. A TCR clonal expansion and chaos score per V-J combination was defined as the ratio of F50 clonal expansion to chaos observed in the TCRdist matrix. Welch's t-statistics and random forest were used to reduce features to 13 V-J combinations, which were fed into a naive Bayes classifier. The Morisita-Horn index was used to measure how similar the thyroid and blood repertoires were. The public reads were quality trimmed at Q25 with fastp and then assembled into clones with MiXCR by TCRdb, keeping productive beta chains. A single entry per CDR3 protein holds the most common genes and DNA from its merged rows. The V and J calls reflect TCRdb's pipeline rather than the authors' work. For this sample the table gives about 640,000 distinct CDR3 sequences, of which approximately 39% were detected only once. The ten largest clonotypes hold 3% to 3.5% of the sample.

With regard to this clonotype: What antigen it recognizes has not been identified. No per-base quality is available; no much larger clone lies one base away.

Ophthalmopathy patients had moderately to severely active disease, Clinical Activity Score of at least 3, NOSPECS grade of at least 4, and disease duration under 3 months. Patients with other autoimmune diseases, uncontrolled infections, pregnancy or lactation were excluded. Diagnosis was based on clinical symptoms, serum thyroxine, TRAb, thyroid ultrasound and orbital computed tomography. PBMCs were isolated from about 9.1 ml of fresh peripheral blood by Ficoll-Paque density gradient centrifugation. Total RNA was extracted with Trizol reagent and quality-checked on an Agilent 2100 Bioanalyzer. V lost 3 bases and J lost 3 bases, and the count of bases not matched to a germline gene is 8. Looking up the germline V gene yields CDR1 SGHTA and CDR2 FQGNSA. The CDR3 runs 17 amino acids, cysteine and phenylalanine included. Solely the CDR3 DNA is kept, with 51 bases framed from the first base.

Sample: peripheral blood. The chain joins TRBV7-2 to TRBJ2-6; 7 central nucleotides agree with TRBD1. The clonotype comes from an adult man with Graves' ophthalmopathy. The DNA is as follows: TGTGCCAGCAGCTTGGGACAGTCTGCAGGTGGGGCCAACGTCCTGACTTTC. The encoded protein is CASSLGQSAGGANVLTF.